This is a list of T cell receptor beta chains from one sample in a study of cytomegalovirus exposure and HLA in healthy donors. Profiling relied on immunoSEQ multiplex PCR, and the TCRdb table lists in-frame clones only, not all of them. This repertoire shows 100,000 to 120,000 clones, approximately 90% found once; its top ten account for under 2%. The sample consisted of PBMCs. The receptors come from a woman aged 18-30 years in good health and CMV-seronegative. Each CDR3 is given with its conserved first and last residue. A D gene is named only where the DNA matches it firmly. Clone size is stated in some rows and not others, as once, few, many or a class when expanded.

TRBV10-1,NA,TRBJ2-3,NA,TGCGCCAGCAGTCCGGGGACAGATACGCAGTATTTT,CASSPGTDTQYF
TRBV2,NA,TRBJ1-1,NA,TGTGCCAGCCACTTCGACAGGAACACTGAAGCTTTCTTT,CASHFDRNTEAFF
TRBV5-1,NA,TRBJ2-2,NA,TGCGCCAGCAGCTTGCAGCGAGCAACCGGGGAGCTGTTTTTT,CASSLQRATGELFF
TRBV19,NA,TRBJ1-2,TRBD1,TGTGCCAGTAGCCCGGGACAGGCAAATTATGGCTACACCTTC,CASSPGQANYGYTF
TRBV5-1,NA,TRBJ2-3,NA,TGCGCCAGCAGCTTCACAAGTGAGGGAGATACGCAGTATTTT,CASSFTSEGDTQYF
TRBV7-2,NA,TRBJ2-5,TRBD2,TGTGCCAGCAGCTTTGGGGGGGGACAAGAGACCCAGTACTTC,CASSFGGGQETQYF
TRBV5-4,NA,TRBJ2-1,NA,TGTGCCAGCAGCTTTATTGCGGGGTTCAATGAGCAGTTCTTC,CASSFIAGFNEQFF
TRBV7-2,NA,TRBJ2-3,TRBD2,TGTGCCAGCAGCTTAGGCCTAGCGGGGGGAGATACGCAGTATTTT,CASSLGLAGGDTQYF
TRBV6-1,once,TRBJ2-5,TRBD2,TGTGCCAGCAGTGAAGAGGTTAGCGGGGGAACCCAAGAGACCCAGTACTTC,CASSEEVSGGTQETQYF
TRBV6-5,NA,TRBJ2-5,NA,TGTGCCAGCAGTTTTTTTCGAGGAACCCAGTACTTC,CASSFFRGTQYF
TRBV5-4,NA,TRBJ2-7,TRBD1,TGTGCCAGCAGCTCAAAGACAGGGGGTATGAGTGAGCAGTACTTC,CASSSKTGGMSEQYF
TRBV2,NA,TRBJ2-4,NA,TGTGCCAGCAGTTCCCAGGAAAACATTCAGTACTTC,CASSSQENIQYF
TRBV29-1,NA,TRBJ2-2,TRBD1,TGCAGCGTGACTGTACGGGACAGGTCCACCGGGGAGCTGTTTTTT,CSVTVRDRSTGELFF
TRBV5-1,NA,TRBJ2-1,TRBD2,TGCGCCAGCAGCAAGGCTAGCGGGGGGATGAGCTCCTACAATGAGCAGTTCTTC,CASSKASGGMSSYNEQFF
TRBV27,NA,TRBJ2-7,TRBD1,TGTGCCAGCAGTGGAGAGGACAGGGGGCCCTACGAGCAGTACTTC,CASSGEDRGPYEQYF
TRBV30,few,TRBJ1-2,NA,TGTGCCTGGAGTGTACGAGCGGGATATGGCTACACCTTC,CAWSVRAGYGYTF
TRBV4-3,NA,TRBJ2-5,TRBD2,TGCGCCAGCAGCCAAGATGGGACTAGCCAGGCAGAGACCCAGTACTTC,CASSQDGTSQAETQYF
TRBV5-1,NA,TRBJ1-5,NA,TGCGCCAGCAGCGTTTTGGGGGGAAGCAATCAGCCCCAGCATTTT,CASSVLGGSNQPQHF
TRBV9,NA,TRBJ2-1,TRBD2,TGTGCCAGCAGCGTAGAAGGGCCAGCGGGAGTCTACTACAATGAGCAGTTCTTC,CASSVEGPAGVYYNEQFF
TRBV29-1,NA,TRBJ2-3,NA,TGCAGCGTTGTCCTTCAGGGGGGCATCACAGATACGCAGTATTTT,CSVVLQGGITDTQYF
TRBV4-1,NA,TRBJ2-7,TRBD2,TGCGCCAGCAGCCAAGATCTGTTGGCGGGAGGAGGTCTCGAGCAGTACTTC,CASSQDLLAGGGLEQYF
TRBV5-1,NA,TRBJ2-1,TRBD2,TGCGCCAGCAGTCTCGACCCGGGGGGGACCTACAATGAGCAGTTCTTC,CASSLDPGGTYNEQFF
TRBV7-2,NA,TRBJ1-6,NA,TGTGCCAGCAGCTTAGGGAGCTCCTATAATTCACCCCTCCACTTT,CASSLGSSYNSPLHF
TRBV7-3,NA,TRBJ2-7,NA,TGTGCCAGCAGCTTACAGGTCGGGAGAGGGTACGAGCAGTACTTC,CASSLQVGRGYEQYF
TRBV15,NA,TRBJ1-1,NA,TGTGCCACCAGCAGACCCGGTGGGACTTTAGCTTTCTTT,CATSRPGGTLAFF
TRBV5-5,once,TRBJ1-5,TRBD1,TGTGCCAGCAGCTGGGGACAGGTTGTTGGGCAGCCCCAGCATTTT,CASSWGQVVGQPQHF
TRBV7-2,NA,TRBJ2-1,TRBD1,TGTGCCAGCAGCCTCATACCGGGACAGGGGTCCTACAATGAGCAGTTCTTC,CASSLIPGQGSYNEQFF
TRBV14,NA,TRBJ1-1,NA,TGTGCCAGCAGCCAAGAGGGCCCTAAGGGGCGGTATCTGACTGAAGCTTTCTTT,CASSQEGPKGRYLTEAFF
TRBV19,few,TRBJ2-7,NA,TGTGCCAGTAGTCAGGCGGGGCGCTCCTACGAGCAGTACTTC,CASSQAGRSYEQYF
TRBV7-2,NA,TRBJ2-1,TRBD2,TGTGCCAGCAGCTTACTCTCCGGGACTAGTTCGGGAAATGAGCAGTTCTTC,CASSLLSGTSSGNEQFF
TRBV30,NA,TRBJ2-2,NA,TGTGCCTGGAGTGTAACGGACACCGGGGAGCTGTTTTTT,CAWSVTDTGELFF
TRBV27,NA,TRBJ1-2,TRBD1,TGTGCCAGCAGTTTAGGGACAGGGGACGGCTACACCTTC,CASSLGTGDGYTF
TRBV10-2,NA,TRBJ1-2,NA,TGCGCCAGCAGTCCTCTGACAGGCCCAAGGGGCTATGGCTACACCTTC,CASSPLTGPRGYGYTF
TRBV5-4,few,TRBJ2-1,TRBD2,TGTGCCAGCAGCGAAGGGACTAGCGGTGAGCAGTTCTTC,CASSEGTSGEQFF
TRBV5-5,NA,TRBJ2-7,TRBD2,TGTGCCAGCAGCTTGCTAGCGGGCAACTACGAGCAGTACTTC,CASSLLAGNYEQYF
TRBV6-6,NA,TRBJ2-1,TRBD2,TGTGCCAGCACGGCTAGCGGGACCTACAATGAGCAGTTCTTC,CASTASGTYNEQFF
TRBV28,NA,TRBJ1-1,NA,TGTGCCAGCAGTACCCGGAGGGGCCGTACTAACACTGAAGCTTTCTTT,CASSTRRGRTNTEAFF
TRBV28,NA,TRBJ2-5,TRBD1,TGTGCCAGCAGTTGGACAGGGGCACAAGAGACCCAGTACTTC,CASSWTGAQETQYF
TRBV5-8,NA,TRBJ1-4,NA,TGTGCCAGCAGCGTGATCCCAGGAAAACTGTTTTTT,CASSVIPGKLFF
TRBV2,NA,TRBJ2-3,TRBD2,TGTGCCAGCAAAGGGACTAGCGGGAGGGTTGATACGCAGTATTTT,CASKGTSGRVDTQYF
TRBV5-6,NA,TRBJ1-5,NA,TGTGCCAGCAGCTTTGGAGATCAGCCCCAGCATTTT,CASSFGDQPQHF
TRBV11-1,NA,TRBJ1-6,TRBD1,TGTGCCAGCAGTATGGACAGGGGAAATTCACCCCTCCACTTT,CASSMDRGNSPLHF
TRBV5-6,NA,TRBJ1-2,TRBD1,TGTGCCAGCAGCTTCGACAACAGGGGATATGGCTACACCTTC,CASSFDNRGYGYTF
TRBV5-8,NA,TRBJ1-2,NA,TGTGCCAGCAGCTTGCTTAACTATGGCTACACCTTC,CASSLLNYGYTF